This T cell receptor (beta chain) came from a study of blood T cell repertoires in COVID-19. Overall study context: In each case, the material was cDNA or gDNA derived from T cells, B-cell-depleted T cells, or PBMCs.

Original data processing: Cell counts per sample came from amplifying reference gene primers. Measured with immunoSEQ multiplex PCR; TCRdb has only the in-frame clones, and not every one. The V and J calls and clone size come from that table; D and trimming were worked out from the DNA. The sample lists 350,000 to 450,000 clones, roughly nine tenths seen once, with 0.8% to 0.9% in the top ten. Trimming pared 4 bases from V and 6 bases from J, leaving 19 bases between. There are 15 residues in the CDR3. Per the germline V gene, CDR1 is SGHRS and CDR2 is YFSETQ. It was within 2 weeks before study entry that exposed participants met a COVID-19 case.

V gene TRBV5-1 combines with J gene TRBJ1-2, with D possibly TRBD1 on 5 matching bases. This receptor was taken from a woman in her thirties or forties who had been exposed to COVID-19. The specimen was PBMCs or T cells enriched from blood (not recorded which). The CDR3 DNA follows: TGCGCCAGCAGCCCCGGGACTTTAGGTCTAGATGGCTACACCTTC. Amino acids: CASSPGTLGLDGYTF. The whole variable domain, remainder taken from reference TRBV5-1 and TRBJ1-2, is KAGVTQTPRYLIKTRGQQVTLSCSPISGHRSVSWYQQTPGQGLQFLFEYFSETQRNKGNFPGRFSGRQFSNSRSEMNVSTLELGDSALYLCASSPGTLGLDGYTFGSGTRLTVV.